A selection of T cell receptor beta chains follows, all from one sample in a study of T cells after posttransplantation cyclophosphamide. Here immunoSEQ multiplex PCR was the method, and the copy in TCRdb shows in-frame clones only, minus some. The sample lists about 15,000 clones; roughly 83% were seen once. The material was PBMCs, obtained more than 350 days after allogeneic stem cell transplant with calcineurin inhibitor and methotrexate. These receptors came from a young adult male patient who received an allogeneic stem cell transplant from a related donor, was CMV-positive, and had no GVHD. The graft donor may have given rise to some T cells. Both conserved end residues are part of each CDR3. A D gene is named only where the DNA matches it firmly. Rows may omit the clone size; those that give it use once, few, many or a size class.

d_gene: NA; v_gene: TRBV5-4; abundance: NA; j_gene: TRBJ2-7; CDR3aa: CASSLGRSSYEQYF; CDR3nt: TGTGCCAGCAGCTTGGGGCGGAGCTCCTACGAGCAGTACTTC
d_gene: TRBD1; v_gene: TRBV29-1; abundance: once; j_gene: TRBJ2-2; CDR3aa: CSAGQGTYTGELFF; CDR3nt: TGCAGCGCTGGACAGGGAACTTACACCGGGGAGCTGTTTTTT
d_gene: NA; v_gene: TRBV7-8; abundance: once; j_gene: TRBJ2-1; CDR3aa: CASSLGGRSAHQFF; CDR3nt: TGTGCCAGCAGCTTAGGAGGGCGTTCCGCGCACCAGTTCTTC
d_gene: TRBD2; v_gene: TRBV7-8; abundance: NA; j_gene: TRBJ2-1; CDR3aa: CASSLALAGGYSEQFF; CDR3nt: TGTGCCAGCAGCTTAGCACTAGCGGGAGGGTACAGTGAGCAGTTCTTC
d_gene: NA; v_gene: TRBV11-3; abundance: NA; j_gene: TRBJ2-1; CDR3aa: CASSVRGGEQFF; CDR3nt: TGTGCCAGCAGTGTAAGGGGCGGTGAGCAGTTCTTC
d_gene: TRBD1; v_gene: TRBV9; abundance: NA; j_gene: TRBJ2-6; CDR3aa: CASSAQRRQGSSGANVLTF; CDR3nt: TGTGCCAGCAGCGCCCAAAGGCGACAGGGGAGCTCTGGGGCCAACGTCCTGACTTTC
d_gene: TRBD2; v_gene: TRBV6-4; abundance: NA; j_gene: TRBJ2-1; CDR3aa: CASSAGTSGYSEQFF; CDR3nt: TGTGCCAGCAGCGCCGGGACTAGCGGGTACAGTGAGCAGTTCTTC
d_gene: NA; v_gene: TRBV18; abundance: NA; j_gene: TRBJ2-5; CDR3aa: CASSPLRETQYF; CDR3nt: TGTGCCAGCTCACCACTCCGGGAGACCCAGTACTTC
d_gene: NA; v_gene: TRBV9; abundance: NA; j_gene: TRBJ1-2; CDR3aa: CASSVDWSGEIPDNYGYTF; CDR3nt: TGTGCCAGCAGCGTAGATTGGTCGGGGGAAATTCCGGATAACTATGGCTACACCTTC
d_gene: TRBD1; v_gene: TRBV30; abundance: NA; j_gene: TRBJ2-7; CDR3aa: CAWGGTGTYEQYF; CDR3nt: TGTGCCTGGGGGGGGACAGGCACCTACGAGCAGTACTTC
d_gene: TRBD2; v_gene: TRBV2; abundance: NA; j_gene: TRBJ2-1; CDR3aa: CATRTSGTYSEQFF; CDR3nt: TGTGCCACCCGGACTAGCGGGACATACAGTGAGCAGTTCTTC
d_gene: TRBD2; v_gene: TRBV7-2; abundance: NA; j_gene: TRBJ2-1; CDR3aa: CASSLAPLAGVGNEQFF; CDR3nt: TGTGCCAGCAGCTTAGCCCCACTAGCGGGAGTTGGCAATGAGCAGTTCTTC
d_gene: NA; v_gene: TRBV7-2; abundance: NA; j_gene: TRBJ2-2; CDR3aa: CASSLAGAGELFF; CDR3nt: TGTGCCAGCAGCTTAGCAGGGGCCGGGGAGCTGTTTTTT
d_gene: NA; v_gene: TRBV2; abundance: NA; j_gene: TRBJ1-2; CDR3aa: CASSDDTLYGYTF; CDR3nt: TGTGCCAGCAGTGATGACACCCTCTATGGCTACACCTTC
d_gene: NA; v_gene: TRBV7-6; abundance: NA; j_gene: TRBJ1-1; CDR3aa: CASSLSGGVRNTEAFF; CDR3nt: TGTGCCAGCAGCTTATCGGGGGGGGTGCGAAACACTGAAGCTTTCTTT
d_gene: NA; v_gene: TRBV4-2; abundance: NA; j_gene: TRBJ2-4; CDR3aa: CASSSDSRLAKNIQYF; CDR3nt: TGTGCCAGCAGCTCGGACAGTCGTCTAGCCAAAAACATTCAGTACTTC
d_gene: TRBD2; v_gene: TRBV7-3; abundance: once; j_gene: TRBJ2-1; CDR3aa: CASSTYAGTSGYNEQFF; CDR3nt: TGTGCCAGCAGCACATACGCCGGGACTAGTGGCTACAATGAGCAGTTCTTC
d_gene: NA; v_gene: TRBV5-1; abundance: NA; j_gene: TRBJ2-5; CDR3aa: CASSLEETQYF; CDR3nt: TGCGCCAGCAGCCTTGAGGAGACCCAGTACTTC
d_gene: NA; v_gene: TRBV7-9; abundance: few; j_gene: TRBJ2-5; CDR3aa: CASNPGQSEETQYF; CDR3nt: TGTGCCAGCAACCCCGGACAGTCGGAAGAGACCCAGTACTTC
d_gene: NA; v_gene: TRBV28; abundance: NA; j_gene: TRBJ1-4; CDR3aa: CASSLDNRKLSKLFF; CDR3nt: TGTGCCAGCAGTTTGGACAACAGAAAGCTGAGCAAACTGTTTTTT
d_gene: TRBD1; v_gene: TRBV28; abundance: NA; j_gene: TRBJ2-2; CDR3aa: CASNFIDRGNTGELFF; CDR3nt: TGTGCCAGCAACTTTATTGACAGGGGGAACACCGGGGAGCTGTTTTTT
d_gene: TRBD2; v_gene: TRBV7-2; abundance: NA; j_gene: TRBJ2-5; CDR3aa: CASSLSGRGETQYF; CDR3nt: TGTGCCAGCAGCTTAAGCGGGAGGGGAGAGACCCAGTACTTC
d_gene: NA; v_gene: TRBV5-8; abundance: once; j_gene: TRBJ1-2; CDR3aa: CASSLGAGPVTATNYGYTF; CDR3nt: TGTGCCAGCAGCCTCGGTGCCGGACCCGTGACAGCGACTAACTATGGCTACACCTTC
d_gene: NA; v_gene: TRBV6-5; abundance: NA; j_gene: TRBJ1-5; CDR3aa: CASSEGGGQQPQHF; CDR3nt: TGTGCCAGCAGTGAAGGGGGGGGCCAACAGCCCCAGCATTTT
d_gene: TRBD2; v_gene: TRBV2; abundance: NA; j_gene: TRBJ2-3; CDR3aa: CASTGLAESTQYF; CDR3nt: TGTGCCAGCACTGGACTAGCGGAAAGTACGCAGTATTTT
d_gene: NA; v_gene: TRBV30; abundance: NA; j_gene: TRBJ1-5; CDR3aa: CAWSQGRNGNQPQHF; CDR3nt: TGTGCCTGGAGTCAGGGCAGAAATGGCAATCAGCCCCAGCATTTT
d_gene: NA; v_gene: TRBV4-1; abundance: NA; j_gene: TRBJ1-2; CDR3aa: CASSLRPREGYTF; CDR3nt: TGCGCCAGCAGCCTCCGACCCAGGGAAGGCTACACCTTC
d_gene: NA; v_gene: TRBV21-1; abundance: NA; j_gene: TRBJ1-6; CDR3aa: CAGPGQGCPGVLLNSPLHF; CDR3nt: TGTGCCGGACCGGGACAGGGATGCCCGGGAGTCCTACTTAATTCACCCCTCCACTTT
d_gene: NA; v_gene: TRBV2; abundance: NA; j_gene: TRBJ2-7; CDR3aa: CASSETGIRTYEQYF; CDR3nt: TGTGCCAGCAGTGAAACAGGGATCAGGACCTACGAGCAGTACTTC
d_gene: NA; v_gene: TRBV5-1; abundance: NA; j_gene: TRBJ2-3; CDR3aa: CASSLSGTDTQYF; CDR3nt: TGCGCCAGCAGCTTGAGCGGCACAGATACGCAGTATTTT
d_gene: TRBD2; v_gene: TRBV7-8; abundance: NA; j_gene: TRBJ2-5; CDR3aa: CASSSTSVIQETQYF; CDR3nt: TGTGCCAGCAGCTCGACTAGCGTGATCCAAGAGACCCAGTACTTC
d_gene: NA; v_gene: TRBV28; abundance: NA; j_gene: TRBJ2-1; CDR3aa: CATLRGIEQFF; CDR3nt: TGTGCCACCTTAAGGGGCATTGAGCAGTTCTTC
d_gene: TRBD2; v_gene: TRBV6-1; abundance: NA; j_gene: TRBJ2-7; CDR3aa: CASTSGLAGDSGQYF; CDR3nt: TGTGCCAGCACCTCGGGACTAGCGGGAGACTCTGGACAGTACTTC
d_gene: TRBD1; v_gene: TRBV4-3; abundance: NA; j_gene: TRBJ1-5; CDR3aa: CASSQGRGHQPQHF; CDR3nt: TGCGCCAGCAGCCAGGGCAGGGGGCATCAGCCCCAGCATTTT
d_gene: TRBD1; v_gene: TRBV10-3; abundance: few; j_gene: TRBJ1-2; CDR3aa: CAIRDRNYGYTF; CDR3nt: TGTGCCATCAGGGACAGGAACTATGGCTACACCTTC
d_gene: NA; v_gene: TRBV7-7; abundance: NA; j_gene: TRBJ2-7; CDR3aa: CASSLSPRDEQYF; CDR3nt: TGTGCCAGCAGCTTAAGTCCCAGGGACGAGCAGTACTTC
d_gene: TRBD2; v_gene: TRBV7-3; abundance: NA; j_gene: TRBJ2-1; CDR3aa: CASSFAPGAGGRNEQFF; CDR3nt: TGTGCCAGCAGCTTCGCCCCCGGCGCGGGAGGAAGGAATGAGCAGTTCTTC
d_gene: NA; v_gene: TRBV21-1; abundance: few; j_gene: TRBJ2-7; CDR3aa: CASSKGSGRGSYEQYF; CDR3nt: TGTGCCAGCAGCAAAGGCAGCGGGAGAGGGTCCTACGAGCAGTACTTC
d_gene: NA; v_gene: TRBV28; abundance: NA; j_gene: TRBJ2-1; CDR3aa: CASSLLGGALDTEQFF; CDR3nt: TGTGCCAGCAGCCTACTAGGTGGAGCTCTCGACACTGAGCAGTTCTTC
d_gene: TRBD1; v_gene: TRBV6-6; abundance: few; j_gene: TRBJ2-2; CDR3aa: CASSPGQGVSIGELFF; CDR3nt: TGTGCCAGCAGCCCGGGACAGGGGGTTTCGATCGGGGAGCTGTTTTTT
d_gene: TRBD1; v_gene: TRBV25-1; abundance: NA; j_gene: TRBJ1-5; CDR3aa: CASRGQGRGQPQHF; CDR3nt: TGTGCCAGCAGAGGACAGGGGAGGGGTCAGCCCCAGCATTTT
d_gene: NA; v_gene: TRBV7-3; abundance: NA; j_gene: TRBJ2-1; CDR3aa: CASSLKALASGGEQFF; CDR3nt: TGTGCCAGCAGCTTAAAGGCCCTAGCCTCGGGCGGTGAGCAGTTCTTC
d_gene: NA; v_gene: TRBV7-9; abundance: NA; j_gene: TRBJ2-4; CDR3aa: CASSFSGIAKNIQYF; CDR3nt: TGTGCCAGCAGCTTTTCCGGGATAGCCAAAAACATTCAGTACTTC
d_gene: TRBD1; v_gene: TRBV5-1; abundance: NA; j_gene: TRBJ1-2; CDR3aa: CASSSGQGLFGYTF; CDR3nt: TGCGCCAGCAGCTCGGGACAGGGGCTTTTTGGCTACACCTTC
d_gene: TRBD2; v_gene: TRBV28; abundance: NA; j_gene: TRBJ2-1; CDR3aa: CASPPGLAVYSEQFF; CDR3nt: TGTGCCAGTCCCCCGGGACTAGCGGTCTACAGTGAGCAGTTCTTC
d_gene: TRBD2; v_gene: TRBV5-4; abundance: NA; j_gene: TRBJ2-1; CDR3aa: CASSLKRERYSEQFF; CDR3nt: TGTGCCAGCAGCTTGAAGCGGGAGAGGTACAGTGAGCAGTTCTTC
d_gene: NA; v_gene: TRBV30; abundance: NA; j_gene: TRBJ2-3; CDR3aa: CAWSGATSTDTQYF; CDR3nt: TGTGCCTGGAGTGGGGCAACTAGCACAGATACGCAGTATTTT
d_gene: NA; v_gene: TRBV7-9; abundance: NA; j_gene: TRBJ2-7; CDR3aa: CASSIPGISGPYEQYF; CDR3nt: TGTGCCAGCAGCATACCAGGGATTTCGGGCCCCTACGAGCAGTACTTC
d_gene: TRBD2; v_gene: TRBV29-1; abundance: NA; j_gene: TRBJ2-2; CDR3aa: CSVGGLAGVTGELFF; CDR3nt: TGCAGCGTTGGCGGACTAGCGGGAGTCACCGGGGAGCTGTTTTTT
d_gene: TRBD1; v_gene: TRBV5-8; abundance: NA; j_gene: TRBJ2-1; CDR3aa: CASSVSGTGTSEQFF; CDR3nt: TGTGCCAGCAGCGTCTCCGGGACAGGGACGAGTGAGCAGTTCTTC
d_gene: NA; v_gene: TRBV28; abundance: NA; j_gene: TRBJ1-6; CDR3aa: CASSSPARGNSPLHF; CDR3nt: TGTGCCAGCAGTTCGCCGGCCCGGGGGAATTCACCCCTCCACTTT
d_gene: TRBD2; v_gene: TRBV4-1; abundance: once; j_gene: TRBJ2-3; CDR3aa: CASRQDLGGLAIERDSADTQYF; CDR3nt: TGCGCCAGCAGACAAGATCTTGGTGGGTTAGCGATTGAGCGGGACTCTGCAGATACGCAGTATTTT
d_gene: NA; v_gene: TRBV9; abundance: few; j_gene: TRBJ2-3; CDR3aa: CASSEDGTTSTDTQYF; CDR3nt: TGTGCCAGCAGCGAAGACGGTACTACTAGCACAGATACGCAGTATTTT
d_gene: TRBD2; v_gene: TRBV11-1; abundance: NA; j_gene: TRBJ2-1; CDR3aa: CASSLVPAGGGSEQFF; CDR3nt: TGTGCCAGCAGCTTAGTTCCAGCGGGAGGTGGAAGTGAGCAGTTCTTC
d_gene: NA; v_gene: TRBV28; abundance: NA; j_gene: TRBJ1-3; CDR3aa: CAAVSGSGNTIYF; CDR3nt: TGTGCCGCGGTCTCTGGGTCTGGAAACACCATATATTTT
d_gene: NA; v_gene: TRBV6-4; abundance: NA; j_gene: TRBJ2-1; CDR3aa: CASSPSPGGTYSEQFF; CDR3nt: TGTGCCAGCAGCCCCTCCCCGGGGGGCACCTACAGTGAGCAGTTCTTC
d_gene: TRBD1; v_gene: TRBV15; abundance: NA; j_gene: TRBJ1-3; CDR3aa: CATSRDKDRISGNTIYF; CDR3nt: TGTGCCACCAGCAGAGATAAGGACAGGATCTCTGGAAACACCATATATTTT
d_gene: NA; v_gene: TRBV7-2; abundance: once; j_gene: TRBJ2-1; CDR3aa: CASSLEVLGGREQFF; CDR3nt: TGTGCCAGCAGCTTAGAGGTACTTGGGGGCCGTGAGCAGTTCTTC
d_gene: TRBD2; v_gene: TRBV25-1; abundance: NA; j_gene: TRBJ2-1; CDR3aa: CASSDREGQFF; CDR3nt: TGTGCCAGCAGTGACAGGGAGGGGCAGTTCTTC